This T cell receptor (beta chain) was recorded in a study of memory CD4+ T cells and cytomegalovirus serostatus. The overall study: Healthy Belgian adult donors included about 10 CMV-positive and approximately 25 CMV-negative people. Findings and limits, study-wide: 67 of 164 known CMV-associated TCRbeta sequences appeared in CD4+ memory.

The CDR3 runs to 13 residues. With 8 bases removed from V and 2 bases from J, the gap between germline ends came to 10 bases. Germline loops: CDR1 SGHTA, CDR2 FQGNSA. This clone occurred a few times. What it binds is not known. Produced via immunoSEQ multiplex PCR; TCRdb's table is partial and in-frame only. The data contain tens of thousands of clones, 78% of them singletons. The sort gate was single viable CD3+CD4+CD8-CD45RO+ cells for memory CD4+ T cells. The sequenced material came from memory CD4+ T cells from blood. This rearrangement joins TRBV7-2 to TRBJ1-5; D may be TRBD1 (6 bases). The clonotype was recovered from an adult in good health and CMV-seronegative. This CDR3 reads CASGTRGNQPQHF. CDR3 DNA sequence: TGTGCCAGCGGGACACGGGGCAATCAGCCCCAGCATTTT.